The rows below give T cell receptor beta chains drawn from one sample of a study of STAT5B mutations in CD4+ large granular lymphocyte leukemia. Here immunoSEQ multiplex PCR was the method, and the copy in TCRdb shows in-frame clones only, minus some. The sample holds about 30,000 clones; 65% to 85% are singletons and the top ten take roughly 2.2%. Source material: CD4+ T cells from blood buffy coats. These receptors were collected from a human donor in good health. The CDR3 runs from the conserved cysteine through the conserved F or W. D genes are given only for firm matches. Where a row states a size, it is once, few, many or the class of an expanded clone; other rows omit it.

d_call: -; j_call: TRBJ2-7; v_call: TRBV27; clone_size: few; cdr3_nt: TGTGCCAGCAGGGTAAGCGGGTCCCCCCTCGAGCAGTACTTC; cdr3_aa: CASRVSGSPLEQYF
d_call: -; j_call: TRBJ2-3; v_call: TRBV4-1; clone_size: -; cdr3_nt: TGCGCCAGCAGCCAAGAAAACACCGGGACCCTAAGGCCAGATACGCAGTATTTT; cdr3_aa: CASSQENTGTLRPDTQYF
d_call: -; j_call: TRBJ1-2; v_call: TRBV4-1; clone_size: few; cdr3_nt: TGCGCCAGCAGCCAAGAGAATGCAGCGAATAACTATGGCTACACCTTC; cdr3_aa: CASSQENAANNYGYTF
d_call: -; j_call: TRBJ2-3; v_call: TRBV9; clone_size: -; cdr3_nt: TGTGCCAGCAGCGTAGCGTTCTCGTTCACAGATACGCAGTATTTT; cdr3_aa: CASSVAFSFTDTQYF
d_call: TRBD2; j_call: TRBJ2-5; v_call: TRBV5-1; clone_size: -; cdr3_nt: TGCGCCAGCAGCTTGGATACTAGCGGGGGACCGTACCAAGAGACCCAGTACTTC; cdr3_aa: CASSLDTSGGPYQETQYF
d_call: TRBD1; j_call: TRBJ1-6; v_call: TRBV6-6; clone_size: -; cdr3_nt: TGTGCCAGCAGTAGGCAGGGGGATTCACCCCTCCACTTT; cdr3_aa: CASSRQGDSPLHF
d_call: -; j_call: TRBJ1-2; v_call: TRBV29-1; clone_size: -; cdr3_nt: TGCAGCGTTGATACAGACCTCTATGGCTACACCTTC; cdr3_aa: CSVDTDLYGYTF
d_call: TRBD2; j_call: TRBJ2-1; v_call: TRBV2; clone_size: -; cdr3_nt: TGTGCCAGCAGTGTGCTAGCGGGAGGGAGCTACAATGAGCAGTTCTTC; cdr3_aa: CASSVLAGGSYNEQFF
d_call: -; j_call: TRBJ2-3; v_call: TRBV6-7; clone_size: -; cdr3_nt: TGTGCCAGCAGTTCGAGGGGTGGCAACAGCACAGATACGCAGTATTTT; cdr3_aa: CASSSRGGNSTDTQYF
d_call: -; j_call: TRBJ2-5; v_call: TRBV29-1; clone_size: once; cdr3_nt: TGCAGCGTTGCAGGCCAGGGCCAAGAGACCCAGTACTTC; cdr3_aa: CSVAGQGQETQYF
d_call: -; j_call: TRBJ2-2; v_call: TRBV4-1; clone_size: -; cdr3_nt: TGCGCCAGCAGCCAACTAACCGGGGAGCTGTTTTTT; cdr3_aa: CASSQLTGELFF
d_call: -; j_call: TRBJ1-2; v_call: TRBV9; clone_size: -; cdr3_nt: TGTGCCAGCAGCGTAGCGGGGACCTATGGCTACACCTTC; cdr3_aa: CASSVAGTYGYTF
d_call: -; j_call: TRBJ2-3; v_call: TRBV19; clone_size: -; cdr3_nt: TGTGCCAGCGGGAACCTGGGGACAGATACGCAGTATTTT; cdr3_aa: CASGNLGTDTQYF
d_call: TRBD2; j_call: TRBJ2-7; v_call: TRBV12-5; clone_size: -; cdr3_nt: TGTGCTAGTGGTACCGGGACTAGCGGGAGTGGCGAGCAGTACTTC; cdr3_aa: CASGTGTSGSGEQYF
d_call: TRBD2; j_call: TRBJ2-7; v_call: TRBV28; clone_size: -; cdr3_nt: TGTGCCAGCAGTCGGACTAGCGGGACCTTCAAGCAGTACTTC; cdr3_aa: CASSRTSGTFKQYF
d_call: -; j_call: TRBJ2-5; v_call: TRBV29-1; clone_size: few; cdr3_nt: TGCAGCGTTGTGGGGGCGTGGAGACAAGAGACCCAGTACTTC; cdr3_aa: CSVVGAWRQETQYF
d_call: -; j_call: TRBJ1-5; v_call: TRBV19; clone_size: -; cdr3_nt: TGTGCCAGTAGTATAGGAGGACTTGATCAGCCCCAGCATTTT; cdr3_aa: CASSIGGLDQPQHF
d_call: -; j_call: TRBJ2-7; v_call: TRBV10-3; clone_size: -; cdr3_nt: TGTGCCATCAGTACCACAGACTACGAGCAGTACTTC; cdr3_aa: CAISTTDYEQYF
d_call: -; j_call: TRBJ2-7; v_call: TRBV2; clone_size: -; cdr3_nt: TGTGCCAGCGGGCAGTCCTACGAGCAGTACTTC; cdr3_aa: CASGQSYEQYF
d_call: TRBD2; j_call: TRBJ2-1; v_call: TRBV7-2; clone_size: -; cdr3_nt: TGTGCCAGCAGCTTAGTCGTCCGGGAGGGTGAGCAGTTCTTC; cdr3_aa: CASSLVVREGEQFF
d_call: -; j_call: TRBJ2-7; v_call: TRBV19; clone_size: -; cdr3_nt: TGTGCCAGTACCCCAGGGGGGAAAGGGGGATCCGAGCAGTACTTC; cdr3_aa: CASTPGGKGGSEQYF
d_call: -; j_call: TRBJ2-7; v_call: TRBV5-1; clone_size: -; cdr3_nt: TGCGCCAGCAGCGTTGGGCCTCAGGGTGCACTTTACGAGCAGTACTTC; cdr3_aa: CASSVGPQGALYEQYF
d_call: TRBD1; j_call: TRBJ2-5; v_call: TRBV19; clone_size: -; cdr3_nt: TGTGCCAGCCGGGACAGGGGGAGGGTAGAGACCCAGTACTTC; cdr3_aa: CASRDRGRVETQYF
d_call: TRBD1; j_call: TRBJ1-6; v_call: TRBV19; clone_size: -; cdr3_nt: TGTGCCAGTCGAACGGACAGGGTGAATTCACCCCTCCACTTT; cdr3_aa: CASRTDRVNSPLHF
d_call: TRBD2; j_call: TRBJ2-1; v_call: TRBV2; clone_size: -; cdr3_nt: TGTGCCAGCAGAGGGACTAGCGGACGCTACAATGAGCAGTTCTTC; cdr3_aa: CASRGTSGRYNEQFF
d_call: TRBD2; j_call: TRBJ2-1; v_call: TRBV7-2; clone_size: -; cdr3_nt: TGTGCCAGCAGCTTAGAAGGGACTAGCGGGAGGGCCAATGAGCAGTTCTTC; cdr3_aa: CASSLEGTSGRANEQFF
d_call: -; j_call: TRBJ2-2; v_call: TRBV11-3; clone_size: few; cdr3_nt: TGTGCCAGCAGCCCGACGGGGGTTGGGGAGCTGTTTTTT; cdr3_aa: CASSPTGVGELFF
d_call: TRBD2; j_call: TRBJ2-5; v_call: TRBV9; clone_size: few; cdr3_nt: TGTGCCAGCAGCACAGGGACTAGCGGGGGGGCCCAGTACTTC; cdr3_aa: CASSTGTSGGAQYF
d_call: -; j_call: TRBJ2-5; v_call: TRBV6-6; clone_size: -; cdr3_nt: TGTGCCAGCAGTTACTCGGAGGGAACAGGGGCCCAGTACTTC; cdr3_aa: CASSYSEGTGAQYF
d_call: -; j_call: TRBJ1-6; v_call: TRBV6-5; clone_size: few; cdr3_nt: TGTGCCAGCAGTTATGGGGCAGGAGGTTCACCCCTCCACTTT; cdr3_aa: CASSYGAGGSPLHF
d_call: TRBD1; j_call: TRBJ2-1; v_call: TRBV6-1; clone_size: -; cdr3_nt: TGTGCCAGCAGTACCGGGACAGGGGGTGAGCAGTTCTTC; cdr3_aa: CASSTGTGGEQFF
d_call: TRBD1; j_call: TRBJ2-2; v_call: TRBV7-2; clone_size: -; cdr3_nt: TGTGCCAGCAGCTCCAGGGGGTGGAGCGGGGAGCTGTTTTTT; cdr3_aa: CASSSRGWSGELFF
d_call: -; j_call: TRBJ1-2; v_call: TRBV19; clone_size: -; cdr3_nt: TGTGCCAGTAGACTAGGGGCCAACGGGGGCTACACCTTC; cdr3_aa: CASRLGANGGYTF
d_call: TRBD2; j_call: TRBJ2-3; v_call: TRBV27; clone_size: -; cdr3_nt: TGTGCCAGCAGTTTTAGCGGGGCCACAGATACGCAGTATTTT; cdr3_aa: CASSFSGATDTQYF
d_call: TRBD2; j_call: TRBJ2-1; v_call: TRBV5-1; clone_size: -; cdr3_nt: TGCGCCAGCAGTTCAAGACTAGCGGGATCCAATGAGCAGTTCTTC; cdr3_aa: CASSSRLAGSNEQFF
d_call: -; j_call: TRBJ2-6; v_call: TRBV19; clone_size: -; cdr3_nt: TGTGCCAGTATGGGGTCTTACGGGGCCAACGTCCTGACTTTC; cdr3_aa: CASMGSYGANVLTF
d_call: TRBD1; j_call: TRBJ1-3; v_call: TRBV11-3; clone_size: -; cdr3_nt: TGTGCCAGCAGCTCGTGGTCCCAGGGGGAAGCTGGAAACACCATATATTTT; cdr3_aa: CASSSWSQGEAGNTIYF
d_call: -; j_call: TRBJ1-4; v_call: TRBV5-1; clone_size: -; cdr3_nt: TGCGCCAGCAGCTTGTTTGCCGGGGCTAATGAAAAACTGTTTTTT; cdr3_aa: CASSLFAGANEKLFF
d_call: -; j_call: TRBJ2-7; v_call: TRBV27; clone_size: -; cdr3_nt: TGTGCCAGCAGACTCGCGGGACAGACCTACGAGCAGTACTTC; cdr3_aa: CASRLAGQTYEQYF
d_call: -; j_call: TRBJ2-7; v_call: TRBV30; clone_size: -; cdr3_nt: TGTGCCTGGAGTTCTCAATGGCGGAGCTACGAGCAGTACTTC; cdr3_aa: CAWSSQWRSYEQYF
d_call: -; j_call: TRBJ1-2; v_call: TRBV2; clone_size: -; cdr3_nt: TGTGCCAGCAGGCCGCTGGGCAGGGTCCATGGCTACACCTTC; cdr3_aa: CASRPLGRVHGYTF
d_call: TRBD2; j_call: TRBJ2-7; v_call: TRBV5-6; clone_size: -; cdr3_nt: TGTGCCAGCAGCGTATCACTAGCGGGAGGGGACGAGCAGTACTTC; cdr3_aa: CASSVSLAGGDEQYF
d_call: -; j_call: TRBJ2-5; v_call: TRBV6-5; clone_size: -; cdr3_nt: TGTGCCAGCAGTTACAGGAAGGGGGAGACCCAGTACTTC; cdr3_aa: CASSYRKGETQYF
d_call: TRBD1; j_call: TRBJ1-3; v_call: TRBV6-6; clone_size: once; cdr3_nt: TGTGCCAGCAGCTATGGGACAGGTCGAAGAAACACCATATATTTT; cdr3_aa: CASSYGTGRRNTIYF
d_call: -; j_call: TRBJ2-1; v_call: TRBV5-5; clone_size: -; cdr3_nt: TGTGCCAGCAGCTTGGCCGAGGCACCGGGGAATGAGCAGTTCTTC; cdr3_aa: CASSLAEAPGNEQFF
d_call: TRBD1; j_call: TRBJ2-1; v_call: TRBV2; clone_size: -; cdr3_nt: TGTGCCAGCAGGAGACAAGGGGGCGAAGGGAATGAGCAGTTCTTC; cdr3_aa: CASRRQGGEGNEQFF
d_call: -; j_call: TRBJ2-2; v_call: TRBV6-1; clone_size: few; cdr3_nt: TGTGCCAGCAGTTCCCGGGGACCCGGGGAGCTGTTTTTT; cdr3_aa: CASSSRGPGELFF
d_call: TRBD1; j_call: TRBJ2-7; v_call: TRBV5-1; clone_size: -; cdr3_nt: TGCGCCAGCAGCTTGTTGGGACAGGGTATCCCCTACGAGCAGTACTTC; cdr3_aa: CASSLLGQGIPYEQYF
d_call: -; j_call: TRBJ1-5; v_call: TRBV28; clone_size: few; cdr3_nt: TGTGCCAGCAGTTTACTTTATCAGCCCCAGCATTTT; cdr3_aa: CASSLLYQPQHF